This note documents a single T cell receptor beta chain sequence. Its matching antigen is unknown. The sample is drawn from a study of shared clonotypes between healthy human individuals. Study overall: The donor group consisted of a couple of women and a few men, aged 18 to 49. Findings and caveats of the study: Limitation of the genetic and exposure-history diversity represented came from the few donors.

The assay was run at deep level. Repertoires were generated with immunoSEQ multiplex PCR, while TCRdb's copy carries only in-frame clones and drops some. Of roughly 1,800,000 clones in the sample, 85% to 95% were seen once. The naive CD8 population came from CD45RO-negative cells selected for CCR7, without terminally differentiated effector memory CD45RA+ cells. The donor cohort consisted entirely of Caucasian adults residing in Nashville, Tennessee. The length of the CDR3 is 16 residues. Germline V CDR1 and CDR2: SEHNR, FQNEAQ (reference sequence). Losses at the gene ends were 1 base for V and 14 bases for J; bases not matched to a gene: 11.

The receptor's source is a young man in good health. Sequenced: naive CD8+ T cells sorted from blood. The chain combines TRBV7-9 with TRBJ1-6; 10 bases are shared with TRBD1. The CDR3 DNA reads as TGTGCCAGCAGCTTAGGCCCGGGACAGGGGAATCTCGCCCTCCACTTT. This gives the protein CASSLGPGQGNLALHF.